This record looks at one TCR beta chain sequence and its context. Produced via immunoSEQ multiplex PCR; TCRdb's table is partial and in-frame only. The sample comprises roughly 290,000 clones, around 81% of which are singletons, and about 15% rests with the top ten. This sample is part of a study of blood T cell repertoires in COVID-19. CDR1 is SNHLY, CDR2 FYNNEI, per germline. There are 16 residues in the CDR3. J gave up 8 bases and V 6 bases, and 9 bases lay outside the gene matches. V gene TRBV2 combines with J gene TRBJ2-1; 14 bases fit TRBD2. The specimen was peripheral blood. This receptor was identified in a person in their 70s with COVID-19, enrolled during active disease. This CDR3 reads CASRSRTSGGSDEQFF. Written as DNA, the CDR3 is TGTGCCAGCAGGTCCAGGACTAGCGGGGGGAGCGATGAGCAGTTCTTC.